This T cell receptor (beta chain) emerged from a study of T cells in narcolepsy (dated by TCRdb to 2016 to 2018). A note on the overall study: Healthy control donors were enrolled in the study alongside patients who had narcolepsy type 1 or type 2 (NT1, NT2). The study used TCR Vbeta sequencing to track clonotypes in blood and CSF while looking for autoreactive T cells in narcolepsy patients that target self-antigens of hypocretin neurons (hypocretin, TRIB2). Results and caveats for the whole study, not just this receptor: No sequences matching autoreactive T cell clones were present in some of the blood memory CD4+ repertoires from patients and controls. Autoreactive clonotypes were reported to be detected serially in the blood of the same patients and of different patients, but not in the blood of healthy controls. In plots comparing CSF and blood CD4+ T cell clonotypes from the same patient, HCRT-specific and TRIB2-specific autoreactive clonotypes were highlighted. Numbers of sequenced blood memory CD4+ clonotypes were comparable, with averages of 38,000 to 40,000 in patients and fewer than 35,000 in controls.

CDR1 and CDR2 were assigned from the germline V gene (reference sequence) as SEHNR and FQNEAQ. From its cysteine to its phenylalanine, the CDR3 spans 18 amino acids. Solely the CDR3 DNA is kept, with 54 bases framed from the first base. V drops 0 bases and J drops 3 bases, leaving 18 bases in between. For TCR Vbeta sequencing, memory CD4+ T cells were sorted ex vivo from the peripheral blood of narcolepsy patients and healthy controls. Libraries were prepared through the immunoSEQ multiplex PCR assay. TCRdb obtained this table from immuneACCESS and retained in-frame rearrangements with V and J assigned. These tables miss some clones; where compared with another copy, unresolved V genes account for less than half of the shortfall, and the remainder is unexplained. Counted in this sample were around 27,000 clones; approximately 83% of them appeared once. 0.71% of the sample is held by the ten biggest clonotypes.

With respect to this clone: Its specific antigen is unknown. No much larger clone exists at a distance of one base, and base qualities are not known.

The sample taken for sequencing was CD45RA- memory CD4+ T cells from PBMCs. The sample's cell subset or site label, decoded: memory T cells sorted ex vivo from peripheral blood. The receptor was derived from a human donor with narcolepsy. The sequence joins TRBV7-9 to TRBJ2-1; the D gene cannot be named for sure. The sequence in DNA is TGTGCCAGCAGCTTAGCGCCTATAGGGAAGAAAGACTACAATGAGCAGTTCTTC. Its protein product is CASSLAPIGKKDYNEQFF.